This TCR beta chain came from a study of regulatory T cells in long-lasting Graves disease. The study's findings and limits: Samples came from peripheral blood alone, without thyroid tissue. New patients shared fewer public clonotypes (around 880) than persistent patients did (roughly 2,700). With persistent disease, TRBV28, TRBJ1-2 and TRBJ2-5 were the favored segments. Compared with new cases, persistent Graves' patients showed reduced TCR diversity.

With regard to this clonotype: Its antigen remains unidentified.

Time point indicated: persistent/refractory GD, antithyroid drugs over 5 years with positive TRAb. Scientists built the TCR library using RNA that was extracted from PBMCs. Libraries of TCR beta came from iRepertoire HTBI primers plus Arm-PCR of CDR3 regions. Via MiXCR, TCRdb re-called the multiplex PCR reads, giving one row per CDR3 protein. The table records around 450,000 distinct CDR3 sequences, approximately 21% of them present only once. The V end was cut by 3 bases, the J end by 3 bases, with 14 bases between. The CDR3 length is 15 residues. Germline loops: CDR1 SGHTA, CDR2 FQGNSA. The V call is TRBV7-2, the J call TRBJ2-5; perhaps TRBD2 as D (6 bases). This receptor was identified in a female donor with Graves disease. Sequenced material: peripheral blood mononuclear cells (PBMCs), taken when the disease was refractory, from a patient treated with antithyroid drugs. The CDR3 reads CASSFLGGGKETQYF. Written as DNA, the CDR3 is TGTGCCAGCAGCTTCCTCGGGGGAGGAAAAGAGACCCAGTACTTC.